The source of this T cell receptor (beta chain) is a study of T-cell memory formation after mild COVID-19. Study-wide background: There were largely donor-specific TCR clusters.

TCRdb analysed the 5' RACE reads with MiXCR anew, one entry per CDR3 protein. Of roughly 340,000 distinct CDR3 sequences listed, about 16% are singletons. The CDR3 length is 14 residues. Looked up from germline, CDR1 is MRHNA and CDR2 is SNTAGT. Trimming took 1 base from V and 4 from J, leaving 9 bases between them. Overall study findings and caveats: Clones that shrank (day 15 to 85) were balanced CD4/CD8, whereas later expanders leaned CD4+. Mainly CM and EM harbored the contracting CD4+ clones; mainly EMRA harbored the CD8+ ones. Pre-infection memory carried some responding clones, suggesting that cross-reactive memory joined.

This clonotype was seen more than once but under ten times. As yet, its antigen is unknown. The source material was PBMCs or a T cell subset sorted from them (not recorded which). This receptor was identified in a man between 18 and 35 years old who had mild COVID-19 (a few samples of this study predate the infection). Cell type and time point are not known. V usage is TRBV6-4 and J usage is TRBJ2-3; D uncertain. Here the CDR3 reads CASSDYSGADTQYF. In nucleotides, the CDR3 is TGTGCCAGCAGTGACTATAGTGGGGCAGATACGCAGTATTTT.